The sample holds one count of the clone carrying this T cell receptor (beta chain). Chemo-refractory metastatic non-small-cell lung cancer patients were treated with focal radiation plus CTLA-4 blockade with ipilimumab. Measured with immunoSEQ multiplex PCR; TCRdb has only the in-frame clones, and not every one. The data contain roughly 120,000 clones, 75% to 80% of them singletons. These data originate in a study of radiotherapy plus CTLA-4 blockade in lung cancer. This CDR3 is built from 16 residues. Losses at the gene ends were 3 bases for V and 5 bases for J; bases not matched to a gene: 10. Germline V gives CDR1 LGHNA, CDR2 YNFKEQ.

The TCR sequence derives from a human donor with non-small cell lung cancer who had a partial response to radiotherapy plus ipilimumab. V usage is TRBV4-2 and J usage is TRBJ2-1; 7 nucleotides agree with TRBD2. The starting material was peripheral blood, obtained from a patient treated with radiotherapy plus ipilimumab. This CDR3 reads CASSHPLIGGNNEQFF. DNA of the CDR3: TGTGCCAGCAGCCACCCTCTAATCGGGGGGAACAATGAGCAGTTCTTC.